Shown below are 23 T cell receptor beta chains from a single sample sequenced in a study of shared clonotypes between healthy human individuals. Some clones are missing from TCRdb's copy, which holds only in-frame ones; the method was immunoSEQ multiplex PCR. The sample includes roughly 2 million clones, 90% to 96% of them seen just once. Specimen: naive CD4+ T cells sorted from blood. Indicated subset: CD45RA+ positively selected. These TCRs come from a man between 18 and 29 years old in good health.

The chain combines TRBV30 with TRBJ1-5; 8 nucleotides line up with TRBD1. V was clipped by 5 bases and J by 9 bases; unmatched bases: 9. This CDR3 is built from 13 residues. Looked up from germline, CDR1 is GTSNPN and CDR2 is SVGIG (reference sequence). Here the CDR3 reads CAWGGQGAGPQHF. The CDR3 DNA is TGTGCCTGGGGGGGGCAGGGGGCTGGGCCCCAGCATTTT.

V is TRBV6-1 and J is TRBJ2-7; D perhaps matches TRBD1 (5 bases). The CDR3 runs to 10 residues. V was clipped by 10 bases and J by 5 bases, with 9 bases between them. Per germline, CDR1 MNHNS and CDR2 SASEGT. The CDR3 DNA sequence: TGTGCCACCAGGGCCCACGAGCAGTACTTC. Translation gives CATRAHEQYF.

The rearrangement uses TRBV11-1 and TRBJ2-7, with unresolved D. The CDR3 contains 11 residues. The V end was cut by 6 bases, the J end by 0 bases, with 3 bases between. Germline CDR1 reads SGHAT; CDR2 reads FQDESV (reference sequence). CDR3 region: CASRHSYEQYF. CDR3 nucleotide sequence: TGTGCCAGCAGGCACTCCTACGAGCAGTACTTC. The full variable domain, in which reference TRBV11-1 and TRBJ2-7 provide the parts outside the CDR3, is EAEVAQSPRYKITEKSQAVAFWCDPISGHATLYWYRQILGQGPELLVQFQDESVVDDSQLPKDRFSAERLKGVDSTLKIQPAELGDSAMYLCASRHSYEQYFGPGTRLTVT.

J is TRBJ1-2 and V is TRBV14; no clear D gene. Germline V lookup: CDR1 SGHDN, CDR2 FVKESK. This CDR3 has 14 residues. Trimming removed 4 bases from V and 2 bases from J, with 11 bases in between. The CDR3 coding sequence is TGTGCCAGCAGCCCTTTTGAGGCAAACTATGGCTACACCTTC. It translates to CASSPFEANYGYTF. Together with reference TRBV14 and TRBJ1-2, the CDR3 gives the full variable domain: EAGVTQFPSHSVIEKGQTVTLRCDPISGHDNLYWYRRVMGKEIKFLLHFVKESKQDESGMPNNRFLAERTGGTYSTLKVQPAELEDSGVYFCASSPFEANYGYTFGSGTRLTVV.

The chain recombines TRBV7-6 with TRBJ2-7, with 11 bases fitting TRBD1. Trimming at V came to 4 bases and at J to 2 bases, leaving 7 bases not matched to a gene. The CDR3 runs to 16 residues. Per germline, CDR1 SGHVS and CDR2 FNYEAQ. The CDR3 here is CASSSSVGQGAYEQYF. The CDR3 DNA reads TGTGCCAGCAGCTCGAGCGTGGGACAGGGGGCCTACGAGCAGTACTTC.

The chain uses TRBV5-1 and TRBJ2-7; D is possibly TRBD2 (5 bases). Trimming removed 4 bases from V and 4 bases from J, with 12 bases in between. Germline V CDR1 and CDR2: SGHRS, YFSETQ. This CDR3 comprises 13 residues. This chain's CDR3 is CASSASSYYEQYF. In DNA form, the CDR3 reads TGCGCCAGCAGCGCGTCTAGCTATTACGAGCAGTACTTC.

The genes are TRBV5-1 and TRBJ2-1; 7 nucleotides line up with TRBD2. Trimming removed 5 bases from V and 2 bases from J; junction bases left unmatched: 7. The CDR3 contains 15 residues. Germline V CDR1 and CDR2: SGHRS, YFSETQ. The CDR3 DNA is TGCGCCAGCAGTATGGGGGGAGGGCCCTACAATGAGCAGTTCTTC. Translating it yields CASSMGGGPYNEQFF.

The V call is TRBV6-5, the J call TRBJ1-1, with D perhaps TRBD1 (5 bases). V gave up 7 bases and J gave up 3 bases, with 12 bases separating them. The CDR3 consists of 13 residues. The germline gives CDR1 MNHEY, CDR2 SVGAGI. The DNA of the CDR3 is TGTGCCAGCAAACTTCAGGGACACACTGAAGCTTTCTTT. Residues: CASKLQGHTEAFF.

DNA of the CDR3: TGTGCCAGCAGCTTGGCCGGCTTAGCGGGAGGCACCGGGGAGCTGTTTTTT. Translated, it gives CASSLAGLAGGTGELFF. V and J are TRBV5-4 and TRBJ2-2; 10 bases align to TRBD2. This CDR3 region has 17 residues. V lost 0 bases to trimming and J lost 4 bases; unmatched junction nucleotides: 6. The germline CDR1 and CDR2 sequences are SGHNT and YYREEE (reference sequence).

CDR3 loop: CASSNRGGTYEQYF. As DNA, the CDR3 is TGTGCCAGCAGTAACAGGGGGGGTACCTACGAGCAGTACTTC. The chain joins TRBV6-5 to TRBJ2-7; perhaps TRBD1 as D (8 bases). The ends were cut back, 5 bases at V and 2 bases at J, with 13 bases in the middle. The CDR3 spans 14 residues. Germline loops: CDR1 MNHEY, CDR2 SVGAGI.

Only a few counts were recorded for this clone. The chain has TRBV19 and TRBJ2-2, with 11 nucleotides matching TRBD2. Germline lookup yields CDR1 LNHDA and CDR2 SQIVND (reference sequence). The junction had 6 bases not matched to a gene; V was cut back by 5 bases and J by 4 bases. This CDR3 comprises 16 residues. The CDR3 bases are TGTGCCAGTAGTCCCGTAGGGACTAGCGGCACCGGGGAGCTGTTTTTT. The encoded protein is CASSPVGTSGTGELFF. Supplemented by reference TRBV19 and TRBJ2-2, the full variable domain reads DGGITQSPKYLFRKEGQNVTLSCEQNLNHDAMYWYRQDPGQGLRLIYYSQIVNDFQKGDIAEGYSVSREKKESFPLTVTSAQKNPTAFYLCASSPVGTSGTGELFFGEGSRLTVL.

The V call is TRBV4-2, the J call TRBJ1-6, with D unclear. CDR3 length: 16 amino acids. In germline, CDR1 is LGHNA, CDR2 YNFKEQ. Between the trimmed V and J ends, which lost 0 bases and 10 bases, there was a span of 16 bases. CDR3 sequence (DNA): TGTGCCAGCAGCCAAGAAAGCGGACGGGGAGACTCACCCCTCCACTTT. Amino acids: CASSQESGRGDSPLHF.

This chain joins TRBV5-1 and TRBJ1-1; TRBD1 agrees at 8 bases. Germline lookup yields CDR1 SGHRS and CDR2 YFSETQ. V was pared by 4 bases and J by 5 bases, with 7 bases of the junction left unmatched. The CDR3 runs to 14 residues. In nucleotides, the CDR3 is TGCGCCAGCAGCCGACAGGGGAGGGGGACTGAAGCTTTCTTT. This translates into CASSRQGRGTEAFF.

CDR3 sequence (DNA): TGTGCCAGCCGACAATCGGGCGGAAGCAATCAGCCCCAGCATTTT. This translates into CASRQSGGSNQPQHF. V usage is TRBV25-1 and J usage is TRBJ1-5, with D hard to call. V lost 8 bases, J lost 1 base, and 15 bases lay in between. The CDR3 has 15 amino acids. In germline, CDR1 is MGHDK, CDR2 SYGVNS.

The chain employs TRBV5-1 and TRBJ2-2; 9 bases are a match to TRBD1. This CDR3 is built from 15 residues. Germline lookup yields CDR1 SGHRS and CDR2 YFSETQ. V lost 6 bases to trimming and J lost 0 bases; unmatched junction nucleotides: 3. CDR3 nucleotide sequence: TGCGCCAGCACCTGGGACAGGGCGAACACCGGGGAGCTGTTTTTT. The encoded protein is CASTWDRANTGELFF. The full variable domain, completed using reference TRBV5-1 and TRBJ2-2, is KAGVTQTPRYLIKTRGQQVTLSCSPISGHRSVSWYQQTPGQGLQFLFEYFSETQRNKGNFPGRFSGRQFSNSRSEMNVSTLELGDSALYLCASTWDRANTGELFFGEGSRLTVL.

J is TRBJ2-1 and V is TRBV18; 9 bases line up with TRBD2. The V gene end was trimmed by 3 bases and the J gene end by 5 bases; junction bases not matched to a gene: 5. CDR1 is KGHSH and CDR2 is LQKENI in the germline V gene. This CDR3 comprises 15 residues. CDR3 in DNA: TGTGCCAGCTCACCCTGGACTAGCGACAACAATGAGCAGTTCTTC. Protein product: CASSPWTSDNNEQFF.

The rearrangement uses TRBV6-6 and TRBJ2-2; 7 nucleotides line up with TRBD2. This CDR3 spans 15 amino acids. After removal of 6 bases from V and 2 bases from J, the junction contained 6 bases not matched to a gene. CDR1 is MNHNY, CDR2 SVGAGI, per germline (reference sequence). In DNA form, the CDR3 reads TGTGCCAGCAGCCCTAGCGGAGGAAACACCGGGGAGCTGTTTTTT. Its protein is CASSPSGGNTGELFF.

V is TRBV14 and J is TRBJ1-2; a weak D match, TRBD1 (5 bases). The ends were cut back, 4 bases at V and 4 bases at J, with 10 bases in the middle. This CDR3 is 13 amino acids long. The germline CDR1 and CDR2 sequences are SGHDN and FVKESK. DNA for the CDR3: TGTGCCAGCAGCCCCGGACATCGCTATGGCTACACCTTC. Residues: CASSPGHRYGYTF.

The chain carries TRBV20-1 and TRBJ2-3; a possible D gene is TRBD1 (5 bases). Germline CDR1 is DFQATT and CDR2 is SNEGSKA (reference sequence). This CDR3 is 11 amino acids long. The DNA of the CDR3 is TGCAGGTCAGACAGCCCAGATACGCAGTATTTT. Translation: CRSDSPDTQYF.

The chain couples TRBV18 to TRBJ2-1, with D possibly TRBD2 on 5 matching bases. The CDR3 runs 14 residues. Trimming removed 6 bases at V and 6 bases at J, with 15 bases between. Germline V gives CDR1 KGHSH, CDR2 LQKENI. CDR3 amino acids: CASSPARTSNEQFF. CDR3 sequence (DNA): TGTGCCAGCTCCCCAGCTAGGACTTCCAATGAGCAGTTCTTC.

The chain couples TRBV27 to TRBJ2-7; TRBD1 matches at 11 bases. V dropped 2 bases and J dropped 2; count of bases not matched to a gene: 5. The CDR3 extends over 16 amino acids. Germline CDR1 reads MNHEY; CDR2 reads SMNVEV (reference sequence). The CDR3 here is CASSLAGQGAAYEQYF. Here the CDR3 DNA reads TGTGCCAGCAGTTTAGCCGGACAGGGGGCAGCCTACGAGCAGTACTTC.

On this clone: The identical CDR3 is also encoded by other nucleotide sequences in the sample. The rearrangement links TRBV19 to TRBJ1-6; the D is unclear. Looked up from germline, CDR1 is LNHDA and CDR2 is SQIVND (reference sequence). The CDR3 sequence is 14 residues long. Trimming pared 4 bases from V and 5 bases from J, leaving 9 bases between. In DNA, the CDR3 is TGTGCCAGTAGTAAGGTTTCCAATAATTCACCCCTCCACTTT. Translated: CASSKVSNNSPLHF.

The DNA for the CDR3 is TGTGCCAGCAGTGAAGCGCACACACTCCTGAGCACAGATACGCAGTATTTT. Translated, it gives CASSEAHTLLSTDTQYF. The chain carries TRBV6-1 and TRBJ2-3; the D is unclear. The CDR3 is made up of 17 amino acids. The germline V and J ends were trimmed by 0 bases and 0 bases, with 13 bases remaining between them. Germline assignment: CDR1 MNHNS and CDR2 SASEGT.